A single sample is the source of the 30 T cell receptor beta chains below, sequenced in a study of long-term antiretroviral therapy in people with HIV. Version v3.0 of the immunoSEQ assay ran at survey level. Only in-frame clones appear in the TCRdb table, and some are missing; sequencing was by immunoSEQ multiplex PCR. Altogether around 30,000 clones are present, 70% to 90% being singletons, with the ten largest covering 7.5% to 10%. The material sequenced was unsorted PBMCs, taken 3 years after starting antiretroviral therapy. These receptors all stem from a man between 35 and 55 years old with HIV.

The chain recombines TRBV2 with TRBJ2-7; the match to TRBD1 covers 8 bases. The trim removed 3 bases at V and 7 bases at J, leaving 8 bases unmatched. Per the germline V gene, CDR1 is SNHLY and CDR2 is FYNNEI. This CDR3 has 14 amino acids. The DNA for the CDR3 is TGTGCCAGCAGTGAGATTGGACAGGGAGAGGAGCAGTACTTC. The encoded protein is CASSEIGQGEEQYF.

The chain uses TRBV15 and TRBJ1-4; 9 bases are shared with TRBD1. CDR3 length equals 16 residues. With V trimmed by 0 bases and J by 8 bases, 7 bases remained unmatched. Germline lookup yields CDR1 LNHNV and CDR2 YYDKDF (reference sequence). CDR3 bases: TGTGCCACCAGCAGAGACGGCGGGACAGGGACCGAAAAACTGTTTTTT. This codes for CATSRDGGTGTEKLFF.

The J gene is TRBJ2-3, the V gene TRBV7-9; possibly TRBD1 for D (6 bases). The germline CDR1 and CDR2 sequences are SEHNR and FQNEAQ (reference sequence). There are 16 residues in the CDR3. V was trimmed by 1 base and J by 0 bases, leaving 11 bases between them. The DNA for the CDR3 is TGTGCCAGCAGCTTAGGACAGGTTTTAAGCACAGATACGCAGTATTTT. Residues: CASSLGQVLSTDTQYF. Variable domain in full (rest from reference TRBV7-9 and TRBJ2-3): DTGVSQNPRHKITKRGQNVTFRCDPISEHNRLYWYRQTLGQGPEFLTYFQNEAQLEKSRLLSDRFSAERPKGSFSTLEIQRTEQGDSAMYLCASSLGQVLSTDTQYFGPGTRLTVL.

Of note for this clone: Other nucleotide sequences from this sample produce the same CDR3. The V gene is TRBV6-5, the J gene TRBJ1-1; 10 nucleotides agree with TRBD1. CDR3 length equals 15 residues. The germline CDR1 and CDR2 sequences are MNHEY and SVGAGI. J gave up 4 bases and V 4 bases, and 6 bases lay outside the gene matches. The DNA for the CDR3 is TGTGCCAGCAGTTGGACAGGGGGAGAGAGCACTGAAGCTTTCTTT. It encodes CASSWTGGESTEAFF.

The chain employs TRBV9 and TRBJ2-2, with 12 bases lining up with TRBD1. The V gene's germline CDR1 is SGDLS and CDR2 YYNGEE. V lost 3 bases and J lost 5; bases outside the gene matches: 5. This CDR3 contains 16 residues. CDR3 loop: CASSAWDRGLTGELFF. The CDR3 region has the DNA TGTGCCAGCAGCGCTTGGGACAGGGGGCTGACCGGGGAGCTGTTTTTT.

This chain connects TRBV30 to TRBJ2-5; TRBD1 aligns across 8 bases. The CDR3 runs 11 residues. Germline V CDR1 and CDR2: GTSNPN, SVGIG (reference sequence). The CDR3 spells CAGQGLETQYF. CDR3 nucleotide sequence: TGTGCTGGACAGGGTTTAGAGACCCAGTACTTC.

The chain recombines TRBV10-2 with TRBJ2-7, with 7 bases that match TRBD1. With V trimmed by 3 bases and J by 7 bases, 6 bases remained unmatched. The CDR3 is made up of 13 amino acids. Per germline, CDR1 WSHSY and CDR2 SAAADI. The CDR3 nucleotides read TGCGCCAGCAGTGATGACAGGGTGGGGGAGCAGTACTTC. Translation gives CASSDDRVGEQYF.

V usage is TRBV29-1 and J usage is TRBJ2-1, with D perhaps TRBD1 or TRBD2 (6 bases each). V shed 6 bases and J shed 0 bases, with 21 bases lying between them. The germline gives CDR1 SQVTM, CDR2 ANQGSEA. The CDR3 runs 17 residues. CDR3 residues: CSVYIKQGGSSYNEQFF. CDR3 nucleotides: TGCAGCGTATACATAAAACAGGGAGGTAGCTCCTACAATGAGCAGTTCTTC.

The V gene is TRBV28, the J gene TRBJ2-2; 14 nucleotides match TRBD2. The ends lost 1 base at V and 5 bases at J; junction bases unmatched: 6. The CDR3 totals 18 residues. Germline CDR1 reads MDHEN; CDR2 reads SYDVKM. The CDR3 coding sequence is TGTGCCAGCAGTTTATTAGGACTAGCGGGAGGAGCAACCGGGGAGCTGTTTTTT. It specifies CASSLLGLAGGATGELFF. Variable domain in full (rest from reference TRBV28 and TRBJ2-2): DVKVTQSSRYLVKRTGEKVFLECVQDMDHENMFWYRQDPGLGLRLIYFSYDVKMKEKGDIPEGYSVSREKKERFSLILESASTNQTSMYLCASSLLGLAGGATGELFFGEGSRLTVL.

The V gene is TRBV6-6, the J gene TRBJ1-5; tentatively, D is TRBD1 (5 bases). V gave up 0 bases and J gave up 11 bases, with 14 bases separating them. This CDR3 contains 14 residues. The V gene's germline CDR1 is MNHNY and CDR2 SVGAGI (reference sequence). In DNA form, the CDR3 reads TGTGCCAGCAGTTACTCGAACGAGGGGTTAGCCCAGCATTTT. This translates into CASSYSNEGLAQHF.

J is TRBJ1-1 and V is TRBV5-1, with 8 nucleotides matching TRBD1. With 0 bases clipped from V and 4 bases from J, the junction kept 14 bases outside the gene matches. The CDR3 extends over 18 amino acids. Germline V CDR1 and CDR2: SGHRS, YFSETQ. The CDR3 DNA sequence: TGCGCCAGCAGCTTGGTTGCGCAGGGGGCTGAGAGGGGCACTGAAGCTTTCTTT. Its translation: CASSLVAQGAERGTEAFF.

V is TRBV30 and J is TRBJ1-1, with D hard to call. Trimming removed 5 bases at V and 7 bases at J, with 11 bases between. There are 11 residues in the CDR3. CDR1 is GTSNPN and CDR2 is SVGIG in the germline V gene (reference sequence). The CDR3 reads CAWYSYLEAFF. CDR3 nucleotides: TGTGCCTGGTATTCCTACCTTGAAGCTTTCTTT. Filled out from reference TRBV30 and TRBJ1-1, the complete variable domain reads SQTIHQWPATLVQPVGSPLSLECTVEGTSNPNLYWYRQAAGRGLQLLFYSVGIGQISSEVPQNLSASRPQDRQFILSSKKLLLSDSGFYLCAWYSYLEAFFGQGTRLTVV.

The rearrangement links TRBV19 to TRBJ2-7, with a weak D call TRBD2 (6 bases). V lost 5 bases and J lost 0, with 14 bases in between. This CDR3 has 15 amino acids. Germline V lookup: CDR1 LNHDA, CDR2 SQIVND (reference sequence). Here the CDR3 reads CASSWSSAGSYEQYF. CDR3 nucleotides: TGTGCCAGTAGTTGGTCTAGCGCCGGCTCCTACGAGCAGTACTTC.

This clone was observed a handful of times. This rearrangement joins TRBV9 to TRBJ2-7; possibly TRBD1 for D (7 bases). V shed 2 bases and J shed 0 bases, with 15 bases lying between them. The germline gives CDR1 SGDLS, CDR2 YYNGEE. The CDR3 extends over 16 amino acids. The CDR3 nucleotides read TGTGCCAGCAGCGTTGGCGGGACAGTGAGCTCCTACGAGCAGTACTTC. It translates to CASSVGGTVSSYEQYF. Supplemented by reference TRBV9 and TRBJ2-7, the full variable domain reads DSGVTQTPKHLITATGQRVTLRCSPRSGDLSVYWYQQSLDQGLQFLIQYYNGEERAKGNILERFSAQQFPDLHSELNLSSLELGDSALYFCASSVGGTVSSYEQYFGPGTRLTVT.

The chain couples TRBV4-1 to TRBJ2-1; D gene uncertain. This CDR3 comprises 14 residues. Deletions cut 0 bases from V and 7 bases from J, with 10 bases between. The germline gives CDR1 MGHRA, CDR2 YSYEKL. DNA for the CDR3: TGCGCCAGCAGCCAAGATTTTCTAGTTAATGAGCAGTTCTTC. Protein sequence: CASSQDFLVNEQFF.

The V and J genes are TRBV29-1 and TRBJ1-1, with D perhaps matching TRBD1 (5 bases). CDR1 is SQVTM and CDR2 is ANQGSEA in the germline V gene. Deletions cut 8 bases from V and 1 base from J, with 14 bases between. The CDR3 extends over 13 amino acids. CDR3 sequence reads: CSSGRTANTEAFF. In DNA form, the CDR3 reads TGCAGCTCGGGACGGACGGCGAACACTGAAGCTTTCTTT. Using reference TRBV29-1 and TRBJ1-1 for the parts outside the CDR3, the full variable domain is SAVISQKPSRDICQRGTSLTIQCQVDSQVTMMFWYRQQPGQSLTLIATANQGSEATYESGFVIDKFPISRPNLTFSTLTVSNMSPEDSSIYLCSSGRTANTEAFFGQGTRLTVV.

This chain links TRBV30 with TRBJ2-7; D ambiguous. Germline CDR1 is GTSNPN and CDR2 is SVGIG (reference sequence). The CDR3 runs 15 residues. V was pared by 1 base and J by 3 bases, with 16 bases between. The CDR3 is CAWSDEDLSHYEQYF. The CDR3 DNA reads TGTGCCTGGAGTGACGAAGACTTAAGCCACTACGAGCAGTACTTC.

J is TRBJ1-2 and V is TRBV6-5; no clear D gene. V lost 5 bases, J lost 5 bases, and 12 bases lay in between. Germline CDR1 and CDR2: MNHEY and SVGAGI. The CDR3 runs to 13 residues. The CDR3 here is CASSPGSKYGYTF. CDR3 DNA sequence: TGTGCCAGCAGTCCCGGGTCAAAGTATGGCTACACCTTC.

This chain connects TRBV10-3 to TRBJ2-1, with no clear D. The CDR3 sequence is 15 residues long. V lost 2 bases, J lost 0 bases, and 8 bases lay in between. Germline CDR1 and CDR2: ENHRY and SYGVKD. The CDR3 protein is CAISEGFSSYNEQFF. Here the CDR3 DNA reads TGTGCCATCAGTGAGGGTTTTAGCTCCTACAATGAGCAGTTCTTC.

The chain joins TRBV2 to TRBJ1-5; D is ambiguous. Germline CDR1 reads SNHLY; CDR2 reads FYNNEI. CDR3 length: 14 amino acids. Trimming left V 4 bases short and J 5 bases short, with 12 bases between. The CDR3 protein is CASSGHSTDQPQHF. The CDR3 nucleotides read TGTGCCAGCAGTGGACACAGCACGGATCAGCCCCAGCATTTT. The full variable domain, in which reference TRBV2 and TRBJ1-5 provide the parts outside the CDR3, is EPEVTQTPSHQVTQMGQEVILRCVPISNHLYFYWYRQILGQKVEFLVSFYNNEISEKSEIFDDQFSVERPDGSNFTLKIRSTKLEDSAMYFCASSGHSTDQPQHFGDGTRLSIL.

Here the CDR3 DNA reads TGTGCCACCAGCAGAGATAACGGGGTTGCCTACGAGCAGTACTTC. Translating gives CATSRDNGVAYEQYF. The V call is TRBV15, the J call TRBJ2-7; D perhaps matches TRBD2 (5 bases). Trimming pared 0 bases from V and 2 bases from J, leaving 11 bases between. CDR1 and CDR2 (germline): LNHNV, YYDKDF (reference sequence). The CDR3 contains 15 residues.

This clone occurred once. The chain uses TRBV19 and TRBJ2-4; D is undetermined. CDR1 and CDR2 (germline): LNHDA, SQIVND (reference sequence). V lost 3 bases and J 6 bases, leaving 12 bases between the germline ends. This CDR3 spans 14 amino acids. The CDR3 loop reads CASSIGGSSNIQYF. Written as DNA, the CDR3 is TGTGCCAGTAGTATCGGTGGATCCTCAAACATTCAGTACTTC. The entire variable domain, with the rest obtained from reference TRBV19 and TRBJ2-4, is as follows: DGGITQSPKYLFRKEGQNVTLSCEQNLNHDAMYWYRQDPGQGLRLIYYSQIVNDFQKGDIAEGYSVSREKKESFPLTVTSAQKNPTAFYLCASSIGGSSNIQYFGAGTRLSVL.

The chain joins TRBV5-1 to TRBJ2-3; D perhaps matches TRBD2 (6 bases). The CDR3 runs to 17 residues. CDR1 is SGHRS, CDR2 YFSETQ, per germline. V dropped 2 bases and J dropped 3 bases, with 19 bases sitting between them. This CDR3 reads CASSFGDFGTRTDTQYF. The CDR3 DNA reads TGCGCCAGCAGCTTTGGGGACTTCGGCACGCGTACAGATACGCAGTATTTT.

This chain uses TRBV19 with TRBJ1-5, with no clear D. This CDR3 is built from 14 residues. Germline V gives CDR1 LNHDA, CDR2 SQIVND (reference sequence). Trimming cost V 6 bases and J 7 bases, with 16 bases left between them. The CDR3 nucleotides are TGTGCCAGTAGGAGGTCCAACCAACCCCAGCCCCAGCATTTT. This sequence encodes CASRRSNQPQPQHF.

V gene TRBV7-8 combines with J gene TRBJ1-2; 7 bases align to TRBD1. Trimming at V came to 6 bases and at J to 14 bases, leaving 9 bases not matched to a gene. This CDR3 is built from 11 residues. Germline V gene data show CDR1 as SGHVS and CDR2 as FQNEAQ. This CDR3 is CASSQTGAVTF. CDR3 bases: TGTGCCAGCAGTCAAACAGGGGCGGTGACCTTC.

V usage is TRBV25-1 and J usage is TRBJ1-2, with D unresolved. V was cut by 9 bases and J by 1 base, with 18 bases left in between. The CDR3 covers 15 residues. The germline V gene has CDR1 MGHDK and CDR2 SYGVNS. The CDR3 sequence: CARIPRRTNNYGYTF. The CDR3 DNA is TGTGCCAGGATCCCCAGACGGACGAATAACTATGGCTACACCTTC.

This clone came up once. The chain joins TRBV27 to TRBJ2-7, with a weak D call TRBD1 (6 bases). Trimming removed 6 bases from V and 5 bases from J, with 17 bases in between. Germline-derived CDR1 and CDR2 are MNHEY and SMNVEV (reference sequence). CDR3 length: 14 residues. CDR3 DNA: TGTGCCAGCAGCATACAGGGCCGGCTCCACGAGCAGTACTTC. Translating gives CASSIQGRLHEQYF.

The genes are TRBV5-6 and TRBJ1-1; 10 nucleotides match TRBD1. The CDR3 has 19 residues. CDR1 is SGHDT, CDR2 YYEEEE, per germline. V shed 1 base, J shed 0 bases, and the junction held 12 bases outside the gene matches. CDR3 loop: CASSLRAWGTGVMNTEAFF. The CDR3 DNA reads TGTGCCAGCAGCTTGCGGGCGTGGGGGACAGGGGTGATGAACACTGAAGCTTTCTTT.

The chain carries TRBV9 and TRBJ2-2; the match to TRBD2 covers 7 bases. CDR1 is SGDLS, CDR2 YYNGEE, per germline. V gave up 4 bases and J gave up 4 bases; unmatched junction bases: 10. The CDR3 has 16 residues. As DNA, the CDR3 is TGTGCCAGCAGCTCCGAGGTGGGGGGGAGCACCGGGGAGCTGTTTTTT. Translating it yields CASSSEVGGSTGELFF. Supplemented by reference TRBV9 and TRBJ2-2, the full variable domain reads DSGVTQTPKHLITATGQRVTLRCSPRSGDLSVYWYQQSLDQGLQFLIQYYNGEERAKGNILERFSAQQFPDLHSELNLSSLELGDSALYFCASSSEVGGSTGELFFGEGSRLTVL.

The chain is built from TRBV5-1 and TRBJ2-1; a possible D gene is TRBD1 (6 bases). Germline V lookup: CDR1 SGHRS, CDR2 YFSETQ. This CDR3 spans 16 amino acids. The V end was cut by 0 bases, the J end by 4 bases, with 14 bases between. The CDR3 DNA is TGCGCCAGCAGCTTGGCCCTCAGGGGCCCTTACAATGAGCAGTTCTTC. It is translated as CASSLALRGPYNEQFF.